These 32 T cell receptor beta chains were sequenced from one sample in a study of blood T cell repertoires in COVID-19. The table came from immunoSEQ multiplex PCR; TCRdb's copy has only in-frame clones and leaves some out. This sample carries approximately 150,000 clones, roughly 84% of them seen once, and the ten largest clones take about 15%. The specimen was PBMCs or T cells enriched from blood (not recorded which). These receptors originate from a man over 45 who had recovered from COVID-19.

CDR3 nucleotide sequence: TGTGCTAGTGGTTTGGGCCAGTATAATGAAAAACTGTTTTTT. It translates to CASGLGQYNEKLFF. The chain couples TRBV12-5 to TRBJ1-4, with unresolved D. This CDR3 has 14 amino acids. The germline gives CDR1 LGHNT, CDR2 FRNRAP. Trimming cost V 1 base and J 4 bases, with 7 bases left between them.

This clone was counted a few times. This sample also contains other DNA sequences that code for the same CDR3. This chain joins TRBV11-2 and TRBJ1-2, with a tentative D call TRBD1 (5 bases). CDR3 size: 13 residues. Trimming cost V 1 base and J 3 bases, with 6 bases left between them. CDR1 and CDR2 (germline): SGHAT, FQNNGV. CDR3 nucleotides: TGTGCCAGCAGCTTAGGGGGCGACTATGGCTACACCTTC. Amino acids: CASSLGGDYGYTF.

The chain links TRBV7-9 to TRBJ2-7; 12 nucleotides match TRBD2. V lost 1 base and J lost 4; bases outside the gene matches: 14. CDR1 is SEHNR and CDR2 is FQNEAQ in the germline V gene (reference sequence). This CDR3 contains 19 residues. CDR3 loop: CASSLGLAGAPGGLYEQYF. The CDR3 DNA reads TGTGCCAGCAGCTTAGGACTAGCGGGGGCCCCCGGGGGTCTTTACGAGCAGTACTTC.

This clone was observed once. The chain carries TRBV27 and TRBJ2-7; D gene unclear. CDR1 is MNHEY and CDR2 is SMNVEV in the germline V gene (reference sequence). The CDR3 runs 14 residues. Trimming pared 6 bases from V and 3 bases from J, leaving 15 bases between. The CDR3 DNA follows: TGTGCCAGCAGGGCCTCCAGGTTGAACTACGAGCAGTACTTC. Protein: CASRASRLNYEQYF.

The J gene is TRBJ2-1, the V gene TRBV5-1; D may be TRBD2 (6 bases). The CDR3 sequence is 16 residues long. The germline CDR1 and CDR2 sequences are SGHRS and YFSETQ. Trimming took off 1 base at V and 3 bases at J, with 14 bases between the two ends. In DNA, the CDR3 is TGCGCCAGCAGCTTGTCCGGGACTTCACTCTACAATGAGCAGTTCTTC. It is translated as CASSLSGTSLYNEQFF.

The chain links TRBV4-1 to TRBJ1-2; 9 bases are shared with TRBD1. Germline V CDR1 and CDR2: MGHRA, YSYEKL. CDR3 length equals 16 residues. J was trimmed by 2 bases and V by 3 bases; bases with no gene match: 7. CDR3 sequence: CASSQGTGFANYGYTF. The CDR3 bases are TGCGCCAGCAGCCAGGGGACAGGGTTCGCGAACTATGGCTACACCTTC.

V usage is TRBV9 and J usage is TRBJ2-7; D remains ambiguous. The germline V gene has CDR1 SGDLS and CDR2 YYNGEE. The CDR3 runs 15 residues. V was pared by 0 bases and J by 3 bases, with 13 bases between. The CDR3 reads CASSVGFQNYYEQYF. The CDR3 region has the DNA TGTGCCAGCAGCGTAGGGTTTCAGAACTACTACGAGCAGTACTTC.

The CDR3 spells CASSLLQGSNGELFF. CDR3 DNA: TGTGCCAGCAGCTTACTACAGGGGAGTAACGGGGAGCTGTTTTTT. The J gene is TRBJ2-2, the V gene TRBV5-5; the match to TRBD1 covers 7 bases. The length of the CDR3 is 15 residues. The ends lost 2 bases at V and 7 bases at J; junction bases unmatched: 8. Germline V gives CDR1 SGHKS, CDR2 YYEKEE (reference sequence). The complete variable domain, with remaining parts taken from reference TRBV5-5 and TRBJ2-2, reads DAGVTQSPTHLIKTRGQQVTLRCSPISGHKSVSWYQQVLGQGPQFIFQYYEKEERGRGNFPDRFSARQFPNYSSELNVNALLLGDSALYLCASSLLQGSNGELFFGEGSRLTVL.

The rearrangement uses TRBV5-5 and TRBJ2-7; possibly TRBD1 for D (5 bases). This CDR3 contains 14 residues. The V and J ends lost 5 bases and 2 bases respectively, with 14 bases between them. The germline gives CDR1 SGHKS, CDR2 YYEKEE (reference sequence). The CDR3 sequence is CASRSQGGPYEQYF. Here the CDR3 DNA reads TGTGCCAGCAGGTCGCAGGGCGGACCCTACGAGCAGTACTTC. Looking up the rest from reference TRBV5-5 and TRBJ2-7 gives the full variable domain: DAGVTQSPTHLIKTRGQQVTLRCSPISGHKSVSWYQQVLGQGPQFIFQYYEKEERGRGNFPDRFSARQFPNYSSELNVNALLLGDSALYLCASRSQGGPYEQYFGPGTRLTVT.

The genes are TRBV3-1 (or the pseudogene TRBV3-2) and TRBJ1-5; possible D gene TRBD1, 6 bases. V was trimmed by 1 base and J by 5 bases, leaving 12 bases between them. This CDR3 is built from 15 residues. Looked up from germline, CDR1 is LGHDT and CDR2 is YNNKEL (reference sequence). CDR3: CASSQVSGAYQPQHF. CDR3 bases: TGTGCCAGCAGCCAAGTGTCAGGGGCCTATCAGCCCCAGCATTTT.

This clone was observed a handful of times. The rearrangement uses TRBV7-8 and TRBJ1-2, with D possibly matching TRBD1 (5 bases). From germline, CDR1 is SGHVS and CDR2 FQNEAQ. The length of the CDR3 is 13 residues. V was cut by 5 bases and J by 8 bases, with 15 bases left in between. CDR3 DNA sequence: TGTGCCAGCAGCATAACAGGTTACGGCGGCTACACCTTC. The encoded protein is CASSITGYGGYTF.

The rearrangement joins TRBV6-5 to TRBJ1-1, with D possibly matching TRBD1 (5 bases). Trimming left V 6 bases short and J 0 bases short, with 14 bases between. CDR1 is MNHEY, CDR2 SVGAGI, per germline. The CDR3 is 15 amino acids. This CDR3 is CASSRKTVMNTEAFF. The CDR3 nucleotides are TGTGCCAGCAGCCGCAAGACAGTTATGAACACTGAAGCTTTCTTT.

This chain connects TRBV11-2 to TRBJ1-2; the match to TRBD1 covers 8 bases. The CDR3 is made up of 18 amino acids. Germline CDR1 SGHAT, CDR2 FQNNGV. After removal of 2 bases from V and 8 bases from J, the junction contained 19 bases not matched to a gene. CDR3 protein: CASSLLGWTGRTYEGYTF. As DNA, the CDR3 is TGTGCCAGCAGCTTATTGGGGTGGACAGGGAGAACATATGAGGGCTACACCTTC.

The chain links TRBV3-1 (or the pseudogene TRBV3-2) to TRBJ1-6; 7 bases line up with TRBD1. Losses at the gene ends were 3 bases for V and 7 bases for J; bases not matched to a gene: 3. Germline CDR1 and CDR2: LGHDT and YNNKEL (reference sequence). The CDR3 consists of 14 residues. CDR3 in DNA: TGTGCCAGCAGCCAGACAGGGCGGAATTCACCCCTCCACTTT. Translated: CASSQTGRNSPLHF.

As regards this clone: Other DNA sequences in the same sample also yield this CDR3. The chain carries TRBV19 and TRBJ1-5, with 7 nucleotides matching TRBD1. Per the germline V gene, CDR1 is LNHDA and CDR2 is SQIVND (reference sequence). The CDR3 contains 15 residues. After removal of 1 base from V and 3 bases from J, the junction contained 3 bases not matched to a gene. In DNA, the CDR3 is TGTGCCAGTAGTATAGGAGACAGGGTCAATCAGCCCCAGCATTTT. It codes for CASSIGDRVNQPQHF.

The CDR3 DNA reads as TGTGCCAGCAGCGTTACGACTAGCGGGGGTGATCAAGAGACCCAGTACTTC. As protein: CASSVTTSGGDQETQYF. V and J are TRBV9 and TRBJ2-5, with 12 bases identical to TRBD2. CDR1 is SGDLS, CDR2 YYNGEE, per germline. The CDR3 totals 17 residues. Trimming removed 2 bases from V and 2 bases from J; junction bases left unmatched: 7.

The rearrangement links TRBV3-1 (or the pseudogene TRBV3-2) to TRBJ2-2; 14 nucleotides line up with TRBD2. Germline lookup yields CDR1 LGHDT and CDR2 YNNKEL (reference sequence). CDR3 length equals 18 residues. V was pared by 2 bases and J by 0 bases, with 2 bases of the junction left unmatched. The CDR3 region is CASSQPGLAGANTGELFF. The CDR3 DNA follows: TGTGCCAGCAGCCAACCGGGACTAGCGGGGGCGAACACCGGGGAGCTGTTTTTT.

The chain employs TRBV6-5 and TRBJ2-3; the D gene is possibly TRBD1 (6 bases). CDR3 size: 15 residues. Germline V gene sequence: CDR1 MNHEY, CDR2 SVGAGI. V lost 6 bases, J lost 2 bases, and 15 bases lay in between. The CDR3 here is CASSGFQGSTDTQYF. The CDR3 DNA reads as TGTGCCAGCAGCGGATTCCAGGGGTCCACAGATACGCAGTATTTT.

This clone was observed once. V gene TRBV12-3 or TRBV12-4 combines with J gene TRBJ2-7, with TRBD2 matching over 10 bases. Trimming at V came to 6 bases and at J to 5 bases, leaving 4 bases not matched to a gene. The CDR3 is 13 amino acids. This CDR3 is CASRASGGNEQYF. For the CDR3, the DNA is TGTGCCAGCAGAGCTAGCGGGGGTAACGAGCAGTACTTC.

The CDR3 reads CASSPSGGGEQFF. DNA of the CDR3: TGCGCCAGCAGCCCTAGCGGGGGTGGTGAGCAGTTCTTC. The chain couples TRBV10-1 to TRBJ2-1, with 10 bases aligning to TRBD2. Unmatched junction bases numbered 5, after V lost 6 bases and J lost 9 bases. Germline lookup yields CDR1 WNHNN and CDR2 SYGVQD (reference sequence). This CDR3 is 13 amino acids long.

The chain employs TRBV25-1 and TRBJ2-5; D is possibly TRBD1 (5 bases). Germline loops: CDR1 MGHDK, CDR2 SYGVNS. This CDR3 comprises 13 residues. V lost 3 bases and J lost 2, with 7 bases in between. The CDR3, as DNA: TGTGCCAGCAGTGAGGCAGGGCAAGAGACCCAGTACTTC. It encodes CASSEAGQETQYF.

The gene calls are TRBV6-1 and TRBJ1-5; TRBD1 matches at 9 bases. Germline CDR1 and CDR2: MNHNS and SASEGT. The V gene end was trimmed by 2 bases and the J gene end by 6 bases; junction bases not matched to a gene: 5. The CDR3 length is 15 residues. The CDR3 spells CASSELQGASQPQHF. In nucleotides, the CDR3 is TGTGCCAGCAGTGAATTACAGGGGGCAAGTCAGCCCCAGCATTTT.

This chain's CDR3 is CATSRDLAGSADYGYTF. As DNA, the CDR3 is TGTGCCACCAGCAGAGATCTGGCGGGCAGTGCGGACTATGGCTACACCTTC. The chain combines TRBV15 with TRBJ1-2; D not certain. Trimming shortened V by 0 bases and J by 3 bases, and 17 bases separated the two germline ends. The CDR3 sequence is 17 residues long. Germline V gene sequence: CDR1 LNHNV, CDR2 YYDKDF (reference sequence).

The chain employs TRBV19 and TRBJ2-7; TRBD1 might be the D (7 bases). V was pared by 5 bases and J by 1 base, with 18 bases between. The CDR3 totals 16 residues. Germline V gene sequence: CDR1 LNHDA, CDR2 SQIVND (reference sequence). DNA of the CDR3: TGTGCCAGTAGTCCCCGGACAGGAGGGGGGTCCTACGAGCAGTACTTC. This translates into CASSPRTGGGSYEQYF.

This CDR3 is CASSSSGGASYNEQFF. CDR3 bases: TGTGCCAGCAGCTCAAGCGGGGGGGCCTCCTACAATGAGCAGTTCTTC. The rearrangement uses TRBV5-4 and TRBJ2-1; 10 bases are shared with TRBD2. The CDR3 has 16 amino acids. CDR1 is SGHNT, CDR2 YYREEE, per germline (reference sequence). V lost 3 bases and J lost 0; bases outside the gene matches: 3.

The CDR3 sequence is CASSQDPRALTGELFF. In DNA form, the CDR3 reads TGTGCCAGCAGCCAAGACCCCAGGGCACTGACCGGGGAGCTGTTTTTT. The chain combines TRBV3-1 (or the pseudogene TRBV3-2) with TRBJ2-2, with a possible D match to TRBD1 (5 bases). The CDR3 is 16 residues long. V shed 0 bases and J shed 5 bases, with 13 bases lying between them. Germline CDR1 reads LGHDT; CDR2 reads YNNKEL (reference sequence).

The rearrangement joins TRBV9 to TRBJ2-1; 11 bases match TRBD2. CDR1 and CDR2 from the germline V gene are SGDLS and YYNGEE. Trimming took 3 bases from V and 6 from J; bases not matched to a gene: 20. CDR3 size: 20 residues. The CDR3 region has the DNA TGTGCCAGCAGCGATGGGCAACTAGCGGGGGCACGAACAACAACCAATGAGCAGTTCTTC. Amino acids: CASSDGQLAGARTTTNEQFF.

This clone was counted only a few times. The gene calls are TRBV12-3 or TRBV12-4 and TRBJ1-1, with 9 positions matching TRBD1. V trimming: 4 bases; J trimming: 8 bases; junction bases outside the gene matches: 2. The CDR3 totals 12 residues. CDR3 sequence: CASSSGTGEAFF. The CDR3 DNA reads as TGTGCCAGCAGTTCCGGGACAGGGGAAGCTTTCTTT.

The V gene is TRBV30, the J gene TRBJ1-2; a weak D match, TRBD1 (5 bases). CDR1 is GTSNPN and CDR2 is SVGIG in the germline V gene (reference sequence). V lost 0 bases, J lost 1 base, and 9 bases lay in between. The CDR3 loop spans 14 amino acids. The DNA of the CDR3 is TGTGCCTGGAGTGTAGGGGTAGTTAACTATGGCTACACCTTC. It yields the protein CAWSVGVVNYGYTF.

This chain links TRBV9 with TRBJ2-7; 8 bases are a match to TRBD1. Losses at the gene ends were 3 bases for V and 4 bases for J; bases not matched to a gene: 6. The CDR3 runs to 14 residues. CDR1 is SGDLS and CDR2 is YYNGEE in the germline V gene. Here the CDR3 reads CASSEKGQAYEQYF. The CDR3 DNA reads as TGTGCCAGCAGCGAAAAGGGACAGGCTTACGAGCAGTACTTC.

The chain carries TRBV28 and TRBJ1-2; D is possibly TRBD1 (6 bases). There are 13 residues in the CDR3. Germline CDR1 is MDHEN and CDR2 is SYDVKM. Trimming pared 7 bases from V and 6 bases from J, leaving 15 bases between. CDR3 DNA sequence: TGTGCCAGCAACGAACAGGGAACCCATGGCTACACCTTC. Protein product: CASNEQGTHGYTF.

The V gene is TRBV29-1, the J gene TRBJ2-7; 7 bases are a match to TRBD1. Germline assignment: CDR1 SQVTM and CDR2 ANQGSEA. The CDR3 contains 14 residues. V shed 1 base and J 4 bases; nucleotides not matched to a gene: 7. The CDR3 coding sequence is TGCAGCGTTGAAGCTGGGCAGGGGGTGTACGAGCAGTACTTC. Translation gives CSVEAGQGVYEQYF.